This T cell receptor (beta chain) was captured by sequencing in a study of T cells in localized non-small cell lung cancer. V was clipped by 3 bases and J by 0 bases, with 12 bases between them. In germline, CDR1 is ENHRY, CDR2 SYGVKD. This CDR3 has 16 amino acids. Of note for this clone: Its matching antigen is unknown.

General study findings and limits: Patients showing higher blood T cell density tended to see longer overall survival. In adjacent lung, a median about 54 of the top 100 tumor clones were found. Clonality peaked in uninvolved adjacent lung rather than tumor.

Sequencing was performed with immunoSEQ multiplex PCR; in TCRdb, only in-frame clones are kept and a portion is missing. The table has roughly 48,000 clones, 60% to 85% seen once; the top ten hold around a sixth. This chain connects TRBV10-3 to TRBJ2-1; D gene ambiguous. The input for sequencing was peripheral blood, taken before any cancer treatment. This clonotype was obtained from a man between 40 and 69 years old with stage I squamous cell lung carcinoma. CDR3 amino acids: CAISDPTVSSYNEQFF. The DNA for the CDR3 is TGTGCCATCAGTGATCCGACGGTGAGCTCCTACAATGAGCAGTTCTTC.